This TCR beta chain is from a study of cytomegalovirus exposure and HLA in healthy donors. Study-wide points: Usually a TCR sequence was rare, but some public TCRs were found in many donors. A classifier reportedly called cytomegalovirus status with high sensitivity and specificity.

A note on this clone: Antigen: not known.

Data came from immunoSEQ multiplex PCR; TCRdb stores just in-frame clones and leaves some out. The sample records roughly 150,000 clones, 84% being singletons. The CDR3 has 16 amino acids. Germline values: CDR1 SGHTA, CDR2 FQGNSA. V gave up 6 bases and J gave up 2 bases, with 17 bases separating them. The rearrangement uses TRBV7-2 and TRBJ2-1; TRBD2 is a possible D gene (7 bases). This clonotype was obtained from a man between 25 and 39 years old in good health and CMV-seropositive. Material: PBMCs. The CDR3 DNA is TGTGCCAGCAGATCCAAGGGGGGGGATACCTACAATGAGCAGTTCTTC. This translates into CASRSKGGDTYNEQFF.